Shown below are 7 T cell receptor beta chains from a single sample sequenced in a study of vaccination effects on CD4 cells after COVID-19. After around 10 days in culture, the CD4+ T cells were isolated. What these receptors recognize is not known. Only in-frame clones appear in the TCRdb table, and some are missing; sequencing was by immunoSEQ multiplex PCR. This sample has over 45,000 clones, with approximately 65% found just once. The sequencing used CD4+ T cells from PBMCs cultured without peptide, collected before COVID-19 vaccination. These receptors were collected from a human donor who received a COVID-19 vaccine.

CDR3 coding DNA: TGTGCCAGCAGCCCGACAGGGGGTTTATACGAGCAGTACTTC. Residues: CASSPTGGLYEQYF. The chain links TRBV5-4 to TRBJ2-7; 9 nucleotides agree with TRBD1. The CDR3 spans 14 residues. The ends lost 4 bases at V and 4 bases at J; junction bases unmatched: 6. Germline V gene sequence: CDR1 SGHNT, CDR2 YYREEE (reference sequence).

DNA of the CDR3: TGTGCCAGCAGCTTACTGTTCGGCGCCCGCACAGATACGCAGTATTTT. Its protein product is CASSLLFGARTDTQYF. This rearrangement joins TRBV7-6 to TRBJ2-3, with D unclear. The CDR3 is made up of 16 amino acids. Per the germline V gene, CDR1 is SGHVS and CDR2 is FNYEAQ. The V gene lost 2 bases and the J gene lost 1 base, with 13 bases spanning the gap.

The rearrangement uses TRBV9 and TRBJ1-4; D is ambiguous. V shed 6 bases and J shed 7 bases, with 13 bases lying between them. The V gene's germline CDR1 is SGDLS and CDR2 YYNGEE. This CDR3 is built from 13 residues. CDR3: CASTPSGGEKLFF. The CDR3 bases are TGTGCCAGCACCCCCAGCGGTGGTGAAAAACTGTTTTTT.

The rearrangement links TRBV5-4 to TRBJ1-5; a weak D match, TRBD1 (5 bases). The length of the CDR3 is 15 residues. Trimming shortened V by 2 bases and J by 4 bases, and 13 bases separated the two germline ends. Germline-derived CDR1 and CDR2 are SGHNT and YYREEE (reference sequence). CDR3 nucleotides: TGTGCCAGCAGCTTCGACCCCGGGGGGAATCAGCCCCAGCATTTT. It encodes CASSFDPGGNQPQHF.

The rearrangement links TRBV6-6 to TRBJ1-1; a possible D gene is TRBD1 (5 bases). Between the trimmed V and J ends, which lost 2 bases and 1 base, there was a span of 11 bases. Germline V lookup: CDR1 MNHNY, CDR2 SVGAGI (reference sequence). The CDR3 loop spans 15 amino acids. CDR3 DNA sequence: TGTGCCAGCAGTTACCGGAATACAGGGAACACTGAAGCTTTCTTT. It codes for CASSYRNTGNTEAFF.

The CDR3 loop is CASSGGGGGYTF. For the CDR3, the DNA is TGTGCCAGCAGTGGGGGAGGGGGTGGCTACACCTTC. The rearrangement joins TRBV27 to TRBJ1-2, with a possible D match to TRBD1 (6 bases). The CDR3 is 12 amino acids. Per the germline V gene, CDR1 is MNHEY and CDR2 is SMNVEV (reference sequence). V lost 5 bases, J lost 7 bases, and 11 bases lay in between.

V usage is TRBV9 and J usage is TRBJ1-3; 7 bases map to TRBD1. CDR1 and CDR2 (germline): SGDLS, YYNGEE. The V and J ends lost 2 bases and 0 bases, in that order; junction bases with no gene match: 2. The CDR3 is made up of 15 amino acids. The DNA for the CDR3 is TGTGCCAGCAGCGTGACAGGGCACTCTGGAAACACCATATATTTT. It yields the protein CASSVTGHSGNTIYF.